These 14 T cell receptor beta chains were sequenced from one sample in a study of identical twins. TCRdb re-called the 5' RACE reads with MiXCR, one entry per CDR3 protein. This sample carries under 450,000 distinct CDR3 sequences, around 18% of them seen once, and the ten largest clones take around 12%. Sequencing input: naive T cells sorted from blood. Receptors were obtained from a man aged 45-60 years in good health.

The gene calls are TRBV7-9 and TRBJ1-5, with a tentative D call TRBD1 (6 bases). CDR1 is SEHNR, CDR2 FQNEAQ, per germline (reference sequence). Between the trimmed V and J ends, which lost 4 bases and 2 bases, there was a span of 12 bases. This CDR3 is built from 15 residues. The CDR3 bases are TGTGCCAGCAGCTCCGACCCAGGGGGCAATCAGCCCCAGCATTTT. Translated, it gives CASSSDPGGNQPQHF.

With respect to this clonotype: This may come from a read error, since a much larger clone is one base off. CDR3 coding DNA: TGCAGTGCTAAGTCGGCCCTCCCGAATCAGCCCCAGTATTTT. Translation gives CSAKSALPNQPQYF. The rearrangement joins TRBV20-1 to TRBJ1-5; D uncertain. The J call may be mistaken, given a closer DNA end match to TRBJ2-3. Germline assignment: CDR1 DFQATT and CDR2 SNEGSKA (reference sequence). The CDR3 contains 14 residues.

The CDR3: CSALPQWGLAGGKDTQYF. CDR3 nucleotides: TGCAGTGCTTTGCCCCAGTGGGGGCTAGCGGGGGGGAAAGATACGCAGTATTTT. The V call is TRBV20-1, the J call TRBJ2-3, with 12 bases aligning to TRBD2. The CDR3 sequence is 18 residues long. Unmatched junction bases numbered 17, after V lost 5 bases and J lost 5 bases. In germline, CDR1 is DFQATT, CDR2 SNEGSKA (reference sequence).

J is TRBJ1-4 and V is TRBV7-8; D call uncertain. The CDR3 is made up of 14 amino acids. V was clipped by 3 bases and J by 3 bases, with 8 bases between them. Germline V gene lookup returns CDR1 SGHVS and CDR2 FQNEAQ. The CDR3 DNA reads TGTGCCAGCAGCTTCGGGGTAGCTAATGAAAAACTGTTTTTT. This encodes CASSFGVANEKLFF.

This clonotype appeared a few times. The chain recombines TRBV28 with TRBJ2-7; possibly TRBD2 for D (6 bases). The CDR3 runs 12 residues. V was trimmed by 5 bases and J by 3 bases, leaving 8 bases between them. The germline gives CDR1 MDHEN, CDR2 SYDVKM. The CDR3 reads CASSRAGYEQYF. The CDR3 nucleotides read TGTGCCAGCAGTCGAGCGGGCTACGAGCAGTACTTC.

The chain combines TRBV7-2 with TRBJ2-2; 7 bases are a match to TRBD1. Germline CDR1 is SGHTA and CDR2 is FQGNSA. V lost 5 bases to trimming and J lost 1 base; unmatched junction nucleotides: 7. The CDR3 extends over 16 amino acids. For the CDR3, the DNA is TGTGCCAGCAGCACGGCCGGGACAGTGAACACCGGGGAGCTGTTTTTT. The encoded protein is CASSTAGTVNTGELFF.

This clonotype was counted at least ten times. The chain has TRBV9 and TRBJ2-2; D unclear. Germline values: CDR1 SGDLS, CDR2 YYNGEE. The V end lost 0 bases, the J end lost 6 bases, and 6 bases lay between the germline ends. This CDR3 region has 13 residues. CDR3 DNA: TGTGCCAGCAGCGTAGTTATAGCCGGGGAGCTGTTTTTT. Its protein is CASSVVIAGELFF.

This clonotype was picked up a small number of times. The germline gene is not matched at one end of the junction; a read error may be the cause. The chain couples TRBV7-3 to TRBJ2-4; 9 nucleotides match TRBD1. This CDR3 region has 21 residues. The germline V gene encodes CDR1 SGHTA and CDR2 FQGTGA. The CDR3 DNA reads TGTGCCAGCAGCCTAACAAGGACAGGGGCTCGCCTACCGAGTGCCAAAAACATTCAGTACTTC. It yields the protein CASSLTRTGARLPSAKNIQYF. The full variable domain, with the rest looked up from reference TRBV7-3 and TRBJ2-4, is GAGVSQTPSNKVTEKGKYVELRCDPISGHTALYWYRQSLGQGPEFLIYFQGTGAADDSGLPNDRFFAVRPEGSVSTLKIQRTERGDSAVYLCASSLTRTGARLPSAKNIQYFGAGTRLSVL.

This clonotype was counted a few times. The gene calls are TRBV11-2 and TRBJ2-3, with D unresolved. Germline loops: CDR1 SGHAT, CDR2 FQNNGV. The CDR3 has 14 residues. V was pared by 0 bases and J by 0 bases, with 4 bases between. The CDR3 here is CASSLESSTDTQYF. CDR3 in DNA: TGTGCCAGCAGCTTAGAGTCGAGCACAGATACGCAGTATTTT.

This clonotype was seen repeatedly, ten times or more. This chain links TRBV29-1 with TRBJ2-2; weak D call: TRBD2 (5 bases). This CDR3 has 14 residues. Germline V gene lookup returns CDR1 SQVTM and CDR2 ANQGSEA. Trimming took off 4 bases at V and 9 bases at J, with 18 bases between the two ends. The CDR3 coding sequence is TGCAGCGTTGTTGCCAGCGGCCTCCACCGGGAGCTGTTTTTT. Its translation: CSVVASGLHRELFF.

Only a few counts were recorded for this clonotype. The chain couples TRBV10-2 to TRBJ1-1; D is unresolved. V was trimmed by 2 bases and J by 1 base, leaving 8 bases between them. Germline V gene data show CDR1 as WSHSY and CDR2 as SAAADI. CDR3 length: 14 residues. The CDR3 nucleotides read TGCGCCAGCAGTGAGGTGGCGAGGAACACTGAAGCTTTCTTT. This gives the protein CASSEVARNTEAFF.

This clonotype occurred a few times. The rearrangement joins TRBV9 to TRBJ2-1; weak D call: TRBD2 (5 bases). Trimming removed 4 bases from V and 5 bases from J, with 13 bases in between. The CDR3 covers 14 residues. Germline V gene data show CDR1 as SGDLS and CDR2 as YYNGEE. Written as DNA, the CDR3 is TGTGCCAGCAGCCCCGGACTCTACAACAATGAGCAGTTCTTC. This gives the protein CASSPGLYNNEQFF.

The chain combines TRBV24-1 with TRBJ1-5; a weak D match, TRBD1 (5 bases). The CDR3 runs to 14 residues. V lost 3 bases and J lost 4, with 9 bases in between. Germline assignment: CDR1 KGHDR and CDR2 SFDVKD. The CDR3 sequence: CATSDQGRNQPQHF. CDR3 DNA: TGTGCCACCAGTGATCAGGGACGGAATCAGCCCCAGCATTTT.

The rearrangement uses TRBV20-1 and TRBJ1-1, with D possibly matching TRBD1 (6 bases). Trimming left V 1 base short and J 1 base short, with 10 bases between. The CDR3 consists of 14 residues. The germline CDR1 and CDR2 sequences are DFQATT and SNEGSKA (reference sequence). The CDR3 here is CSARGGHRNTEAFF. CDR3 DNA: TGCAGTGCTAGAGGGGGACACCGGAACACTGAAGCTTTCTTT.